This T cell receptor beta chain appears in the sequencing data of a study of shared clonotypes between healthy human individuals. Notes on the study in general: Only blood underwent sampling, and tissue repertoires likely differ.

The repertoire was sequenced with immunoSEQ multiplex PCR; TCRdb's copy has only in-frame clones and lacks some. Of some 1 million clones listed, around 74% were seen once; the top ten hold 1.4%. Worth noting for this clone: Its matching antigen is unknown. Different DNA sequences within this sample yield the same CDR3.

This CDR3 contains 14 residues. Germline V CDR1 and CDR2: SGHRS, YFSETQ. V lost 0 bases, J lost 2 bases, and 9 bases lay in between. The receptor comes from a man aged 18 to 35 in good health. The source material was memory CD4+ T cells sorted from blood. Regarding subset: CD45RA-negative fraction. The chain combines TRBV5-1 with TRBJ2-7; the D gene is possibly TRBD2 (6 bases). CDR3 DNA sequence: TGCGCCAGCAGCTTGGAAGCGGGTACCTACGAGCAGTACTTC. Translated: CASSLEAGTYEQYF.